Shown below are 5 T cell receptor beta chains from a single sample sequenced in a study of blood T cell repertoires in COVID-19. Profiled with immunoSEQ multiplex PCR; TCRdb holds only in-frame clones, not every one. The sample carries 80,000 to 100,000 clones, 90% recorded once. The sequenced sample was peripheral blood. The receptors here all came from a human donor with active COVID-19. The donor label of this sample is uncertain.

This chain uses TRBV6-2 or TRBV6-3 with TRBJ2-5; tentative D call: TRBD1 (6 bases). This CDR3 contains 16 residues. V was shortened by 3 bases and J by 5 bases, with 19 bases between the two germline ends. Germline CDR1 and CDR2: MNHEY and SVGEGT. The CDR3 sequence: CASSYGSWGRRETQYF. In DNA, the CDR3 is TGTGCCAGCAGTTATGGTTCCTGGGGGCGCAGGGAGACCCAGTACTTC.

V and J are TRBV19 and TRBJ1-1, with a tentative D call TRBD1 (5 bases). Germline CDR1 LNHDA, CDR2 SQIVND (reference sequence). Trimming took off 4 bases at V and 2 bases at J, with 14 bases between the two ends. The CDR3 is made up of 15 amino acids. CDR3 sequence (DNA): TGTGCCAGTAGTACACTCAGGGATGTCAACACTGAAGCTTTCTTT. It is translated as CASSTLRDVNTEAFF.

The chain has TRBV9 and TRBJ2-1, with 9 bases lining up with TRBD2. The CDR3 covers 18 residues. CDR1 and CDR2 from the germline V gene are SGDLS and YYNGEE. V lost 1 base, J lost 7 bases, and 15 bases stayed unmatched. The CDR3 DNA reads as TGTGCCAGCAGCGTAATCCCGGGACTAGCCTCGCGTACAAATGAGCAGTTCTTC. Protein sequence: CASSVIPGLASRTNEQFF.

V gene TRBV7-2 combines with J gene TRBJ2-2; D is undetermined. V lost 7 bases to trimming and J lost 3 bases, with 9 bases between them. Germline CDR1 SGHTA, CDR2 FQGNSA. The CDR3 is 13 amino acids. CDR3 nucleotides: TGTGCCAGCAAACGGTCGGACACCGGGGAGCTGTTTTTT. Amino acid sequence: CASKRSDTGELFF.

V gene TRBV19 combines with J gene TRBJ2-1; perhaps TRBD1 as D (6 bases). The CDR3 covers 13 residues. The V and J ends lost 6 bases and 6 bases respectively, with 12 bases between them. Germline lookup yields CDR1 LNHDA and CDR2 SQIVND (reference sequence). The CDR3 DNA reads TGTGCCAGTAGGACCAGGGGATCCAATGAGCAGTTCTTC. Its protein is CASRTRGSNEQFF. Looking up the rest from reference TRBV19 and TRBJ2-1 gives the full variable domain: DGGITQSPKYLFRKEGQNVTLSCEQNLNHDAMYWYRQDPGQGLRLIYYSQIVNDFQKGDIAEGYSVSREKKESFPLTVTSAQKNPTAFYLCASRTRGSNEQFFGPGTRLTVL.